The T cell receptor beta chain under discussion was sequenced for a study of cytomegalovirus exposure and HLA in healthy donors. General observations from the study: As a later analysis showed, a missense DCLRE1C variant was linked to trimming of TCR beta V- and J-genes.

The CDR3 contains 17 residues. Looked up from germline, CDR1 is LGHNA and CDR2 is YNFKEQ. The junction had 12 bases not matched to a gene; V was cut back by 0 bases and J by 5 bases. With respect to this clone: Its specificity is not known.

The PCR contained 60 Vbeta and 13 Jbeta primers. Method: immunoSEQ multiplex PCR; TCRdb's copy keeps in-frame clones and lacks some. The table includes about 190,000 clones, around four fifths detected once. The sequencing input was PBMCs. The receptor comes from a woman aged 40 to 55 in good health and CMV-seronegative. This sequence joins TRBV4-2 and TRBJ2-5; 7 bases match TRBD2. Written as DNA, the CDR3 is TGTGCCAGCAGCCAAGAAGGCGGGGCGGGAGTGCGGGAGACCCAGTACTTC. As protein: CASSQEGGAGVRETQYF.